Here is one T cell receptor (beta chain) with its context. This sample is drawn from a study of T cell responses to AZD1222 COVID-19 vaccine. Measured with immunoSEQ multiplex PCR; TCRdb has only the in-frame clones, and not every one. The sample has 130,000 or so clones; roughly 90% are singletons. The CDR3 runs 15 residues. Deletions cut 4 bases from V and 3 bases from J, with 14 bases between. Per germline, CDR1 SGHRS and CDR2 YFSETQ. The chain has TRBV5-1 and TRBJ1-3; D remains unclear. The sequence was obtained from an adult in good health. The sample here was peripheral blood, taken on day 0 of AZD1222 vaccination. DNA for the CDR3: TGCGCCAGCAGCCCAGAGTCCGGACTTGGAAACACCATATATTTT. This translates into CASSPESGLGNTIYF.